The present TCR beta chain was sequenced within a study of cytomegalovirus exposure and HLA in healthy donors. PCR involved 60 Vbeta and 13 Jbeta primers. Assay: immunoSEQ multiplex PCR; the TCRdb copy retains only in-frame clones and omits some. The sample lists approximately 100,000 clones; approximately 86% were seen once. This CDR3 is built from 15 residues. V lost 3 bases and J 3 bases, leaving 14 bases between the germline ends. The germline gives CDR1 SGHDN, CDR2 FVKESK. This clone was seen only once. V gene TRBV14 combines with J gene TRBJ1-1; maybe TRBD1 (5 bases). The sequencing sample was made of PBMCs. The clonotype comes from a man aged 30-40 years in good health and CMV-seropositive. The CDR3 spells CASSQGSGWDTEAFF. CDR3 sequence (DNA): TGTGCCAGCAGCCAGGGGTCAGGGTGGGACACTGAAGCTTTCTTT.